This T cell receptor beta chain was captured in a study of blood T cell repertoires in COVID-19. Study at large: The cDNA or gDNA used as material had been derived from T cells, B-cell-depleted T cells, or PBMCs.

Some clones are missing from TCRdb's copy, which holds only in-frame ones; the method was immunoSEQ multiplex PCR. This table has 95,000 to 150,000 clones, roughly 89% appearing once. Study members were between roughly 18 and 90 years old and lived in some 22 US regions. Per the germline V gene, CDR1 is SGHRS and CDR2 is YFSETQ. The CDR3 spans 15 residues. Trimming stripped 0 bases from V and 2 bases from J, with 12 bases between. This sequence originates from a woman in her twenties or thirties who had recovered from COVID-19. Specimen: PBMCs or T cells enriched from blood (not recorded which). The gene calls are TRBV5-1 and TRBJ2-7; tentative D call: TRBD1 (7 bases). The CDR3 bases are TGCGCCAGCAGCTTGGGGGCAGGGGGGACCTACGAGCAGTACTTC. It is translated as CASSLGAGGTYEQYF.